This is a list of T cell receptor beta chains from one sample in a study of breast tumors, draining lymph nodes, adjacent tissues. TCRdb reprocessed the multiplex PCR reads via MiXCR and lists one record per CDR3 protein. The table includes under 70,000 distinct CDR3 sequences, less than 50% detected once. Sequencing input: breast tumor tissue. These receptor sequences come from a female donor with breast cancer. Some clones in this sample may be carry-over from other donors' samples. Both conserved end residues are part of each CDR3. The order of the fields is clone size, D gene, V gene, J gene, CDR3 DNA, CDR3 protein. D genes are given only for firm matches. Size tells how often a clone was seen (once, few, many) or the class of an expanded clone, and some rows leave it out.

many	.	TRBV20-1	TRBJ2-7	TGCAGTGCTAGAGATTGGGGGCAGGGACTGTACGAGCAGTACTTC	CSARDWGQGLYEQYF
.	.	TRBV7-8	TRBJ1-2	TGTGCCAGCAGCTTAGGGATCCGGGGGTACGGATATGGCTACACCTTC	CASSLGIRGYGYGYTF
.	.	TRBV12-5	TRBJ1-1	TGTGCTAGCTTTACTGGGGGGCACACTGAAGCTTTCTTT	CASFTGGHTEAFF
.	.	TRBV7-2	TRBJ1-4	TGTGCCAAGGACAGTGCAACTAATGAAAAACTGTTTTTT	CAKDSATNEKLFF
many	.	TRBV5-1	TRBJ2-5	TGCGCCAGCAGCTTGTCTACAGGACGGGAGACCCAGTACTTC	CASSLSTGRETQYF
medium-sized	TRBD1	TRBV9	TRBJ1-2	TGTGCCAGCAGCGTAGCATCGACAGGGGAGGCTGGCTACACCTTC	CASSVASTGEAGYTF
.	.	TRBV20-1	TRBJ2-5	TGCAGTGTTGAGCCATTCACAGGGGAGACCCAGTACTTC	CSVEPFTGETQYF
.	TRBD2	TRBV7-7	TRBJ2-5	TGTGCTAGCAGCCTTACTACGGGACTAGCGGGGCCCCAAGAGACCCAGTACTTC	CASSLTTGLAGPQETQYF
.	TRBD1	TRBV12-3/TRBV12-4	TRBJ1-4	TGTGCCAGCAGTCTGGGACAGGGGCCTTACAATGAAAAACTGTTTTTT	CASSLGQGPYNEKLFF
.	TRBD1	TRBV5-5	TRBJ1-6	TGCGCCAGCAGCTTGGCCAAGACAGGGGGCCGATCACCCCTCCACTTT	CASSLAKTGGRSPLHF
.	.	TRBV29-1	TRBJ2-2	TGCAGCTTTGACAGGGCGGGGACCGGGGAGCTGTTTTTT	CSFDRAGTGELFF
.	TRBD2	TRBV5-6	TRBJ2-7	TGTGCCAGCATGTGGGGGGGGACCACTGAGTCCGACGAGCAGTACTTC	CASMWGGTTESDEQYF
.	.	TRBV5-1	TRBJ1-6	TGCGCCAGCAGCCCGGTGGGAAGGTCTCACTTT	CASSPVGRSHF
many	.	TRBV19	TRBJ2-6	TGTGCCAGTAGTTTTACCCGCTCTGGGGCCAACGTCCTGGCTTTC	CASSFTRSGANVLAF
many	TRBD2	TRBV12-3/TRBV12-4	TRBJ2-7	TGTGCCAGCAGTCCGACTAGCGGGGGTTCCTACGAGCAGTACTTC	CASSPTSGGSYEQYF
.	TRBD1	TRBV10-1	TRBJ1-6	TGCGCCAGCAGAGGACAGGGGAATAATTCACCCCTCCACTTT	CASRGQGNNSPLHF
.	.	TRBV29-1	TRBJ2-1	TGCAGCGTTGTAGTAATTTACGATGAGCAGTTCTTC	CSVVVIYDEQFF
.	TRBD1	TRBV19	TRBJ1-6	TGTGCCAGTAGTTTATCGGACAGGGCTTCACCCCTCCACTTT	CASSLSDRASPLHF
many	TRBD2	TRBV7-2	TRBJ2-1	TGTGCCAGCAGCACCGTAGCGGGGGGGCCGAATGAGCAGTTCTTC	CASSTVAGGPNEQFF
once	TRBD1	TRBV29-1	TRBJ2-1	TGCAGCGTTGAGGCCCGAGACAGGGAGACTGAGCAGTTCTTC	CSVEARDRETEQFF
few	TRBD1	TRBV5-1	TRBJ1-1	TGCGCCAGCGGATGGACAGGTGGGAGAGACACTGAAGCTTTCTTT	CASGWTGGRDTEAFF
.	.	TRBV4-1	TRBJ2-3	TGCGCCAGCAGCCAAGTAAACTTAATCAGCACAGATACGCAGTATTTT	CASSQVNLISTDTQYF
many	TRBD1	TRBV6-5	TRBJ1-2	TGTGCCAGCAGTCCGGCGGACAGGCGGCTCGGGGGCTACACCTTC	CASSPADRRLGGYTF
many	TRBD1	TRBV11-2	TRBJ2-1	TGTGCCAGCAGTCGACAGGGATTCCACAATGAGCAGTTCTTC	CASSRQGFHNEQFF
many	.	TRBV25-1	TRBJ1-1	TGTGCCAGTAGAGGGGACAAATTGAACACTGAAGCTTTCTTT	CASRGDKLNTEAFF
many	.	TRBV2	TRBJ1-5	TGTGCCAGCAGTGAAATTAGGGGCCCGAGGGGCCCACGCAATCAGCCCCAGCATTTT	CASSEIRGPRGPRNQPQHF
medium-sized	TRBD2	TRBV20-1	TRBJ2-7	TGCAGTGGGCTAGCGGGAGGGGTGGAGCAGTACTTC	CSGLAGGVEQYF
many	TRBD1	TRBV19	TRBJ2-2	TGTGCCAGTAGTATAGATGATGTGAGGACAGGGAACGCGGGGGAGCTGTTTTTT	CASSIDDVRTGNAGELFF
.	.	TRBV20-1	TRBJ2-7	TGCAGTGCCTTCGGGCAGCGAGACCCCTCCGAGCAGTACTTC	CSAFGQRDPSEQYF
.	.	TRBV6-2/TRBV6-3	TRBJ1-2	TGTGCCAGCAGCCCCGGCAGTTCTAACCATGGCTACACCTTC	CASSPGSSNHGYTF
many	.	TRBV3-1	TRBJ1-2	TGTGCCAGCAGCCAAGCCTACGGGGCTAACTATGGCTACACCTTC	CASSQAYGANYGYTF
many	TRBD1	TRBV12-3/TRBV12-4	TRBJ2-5	TGTGCCAGCACCCGGGACAGGGAGGGGGAGACCCAGTACTTC	CASTRDREGETQYF
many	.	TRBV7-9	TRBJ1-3	TGTGCCAGCAGCTTAGTTTCTTGGGGCACCGGAAACACCATATATTTT	CASSLVSWGTGNTIYF
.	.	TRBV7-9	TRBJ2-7	TGTGCCAGCAGCTTAGTTTCCGGAAGCCTCTACGAGCAGTACTTC	CASSLVSGSLYEQYF
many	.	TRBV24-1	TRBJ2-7	TGTGCCACCAGTGACTCCGAATTCTCCGAGCAGTACTTC	CATSDSEFSEQYF
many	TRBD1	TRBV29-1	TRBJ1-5	TGCAGCGTTGGACAGGGAAAGGATCAGCCCCAGCATTTT	CSVGQGKDQPQHF
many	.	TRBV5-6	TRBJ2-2	TGTGCCAGCAGCTTGAGTTTTACGCTCACCGGGGAGCTGTTTTTT	CASSLSFTLTGELFF
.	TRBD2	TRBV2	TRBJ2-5	TGTGCCAGCAGGAGACTAGCGGGAGTTGAGACCCAGTACTTC	CASRRLAGVETQYF
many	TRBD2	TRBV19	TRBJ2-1	TGTGCCAGCCGCAGAAGCGGGAGCTCCTACAATGAGCAGTTCTTC	CASRRSGSSYNEQFF
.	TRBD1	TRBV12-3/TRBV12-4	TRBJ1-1	TGTGCCAGCAGTTCCCGGACAGGGTCGATCACTGAAGCTTTCTTT	CASSSRTGSITEAFF
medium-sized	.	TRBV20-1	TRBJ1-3	TGCAGTGCTAATAAATTAAACTCTGGAAACACCATATATTTT	CSANKLNSGNTIYF
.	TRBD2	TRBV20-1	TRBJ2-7	TGCAGTGCTATACCCCCGACTAGCTCGTACTTC	CSAIPPTSSYF
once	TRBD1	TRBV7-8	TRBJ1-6	TGTGCCAGCAGCTTAAGGACAGGGGGATCTAATTCACCCCTCCACTTT	CASSLRTGGSNSPLHF
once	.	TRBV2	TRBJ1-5	TGTGCCAGCAGCCAGTACAGCTGGTACCAAGAGACCCAGCATTTT	CASSQYSWYQETQHF
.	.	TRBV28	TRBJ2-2	TGTGCCAGCAGTTATGGGACTCCGGGTAACACCGGGGAGCTGTTTTTT	CASSYGTPGNTGELFF
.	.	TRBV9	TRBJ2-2	TGTGCCAGCAGCGTAGCTTCTAGATCGACAGGCGGGGAGCTGTTTTTT	CASSVASRSTGGELFF
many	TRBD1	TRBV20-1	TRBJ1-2	TGCAGTGCTAGACCCGGACAGGGACCAGGCTACACCTTC	CSARPGQGPGYTF
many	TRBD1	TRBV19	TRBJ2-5	TGTGCCAGTAGTACCAAGGGACAGGGGGAGACCCAGTACTTC	CASSTKGQGETQYF
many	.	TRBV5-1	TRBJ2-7	TGCGCCAGCAGCTCCTCCGGGTCTCATTACGAGCAGTACTTC	CASSSSGSHYEQYF
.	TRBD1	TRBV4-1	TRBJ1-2	TGCGCCAGCAGCCAAGGGCCAGGGGGGAACTATGGCTACACCTTC	CASSQGPGGNYGYTF
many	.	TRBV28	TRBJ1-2	TGTGCCAGCAGTTTATCAGCAGGGCGTTACTATGGCTACACCTTC	CASSLSAGRYYGYTF
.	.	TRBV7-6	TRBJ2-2	TGTGCCAGCAGCTTCGGGGGACCCACCGGGGAGCTGTTTTTT	CASSFGGPTGELFF